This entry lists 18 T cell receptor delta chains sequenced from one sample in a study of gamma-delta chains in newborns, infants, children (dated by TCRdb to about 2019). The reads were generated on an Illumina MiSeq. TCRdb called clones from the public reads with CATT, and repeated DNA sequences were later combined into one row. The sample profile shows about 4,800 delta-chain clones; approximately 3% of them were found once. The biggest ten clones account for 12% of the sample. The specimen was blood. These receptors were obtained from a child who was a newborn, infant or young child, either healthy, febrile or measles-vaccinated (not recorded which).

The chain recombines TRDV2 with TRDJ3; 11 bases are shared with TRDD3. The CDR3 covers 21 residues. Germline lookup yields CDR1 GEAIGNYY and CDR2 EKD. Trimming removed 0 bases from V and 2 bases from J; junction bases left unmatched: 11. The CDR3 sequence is CACDTLLGDNPSPWDTRQMFF. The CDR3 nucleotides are TGTGCCTGTGACACCTTACTGGGGGATAACCCAAGCCCCTGGGACACCCGACAGATGTTTTTC.

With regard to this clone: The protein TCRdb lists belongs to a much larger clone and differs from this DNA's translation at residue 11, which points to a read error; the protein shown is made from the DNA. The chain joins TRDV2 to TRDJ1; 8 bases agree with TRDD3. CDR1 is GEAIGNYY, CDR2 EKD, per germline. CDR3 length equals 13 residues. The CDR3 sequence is CACDKGYADKPIF. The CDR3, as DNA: TGTGCCTGTGACAAGGGATACGCCGATAAACCCATCTTT.

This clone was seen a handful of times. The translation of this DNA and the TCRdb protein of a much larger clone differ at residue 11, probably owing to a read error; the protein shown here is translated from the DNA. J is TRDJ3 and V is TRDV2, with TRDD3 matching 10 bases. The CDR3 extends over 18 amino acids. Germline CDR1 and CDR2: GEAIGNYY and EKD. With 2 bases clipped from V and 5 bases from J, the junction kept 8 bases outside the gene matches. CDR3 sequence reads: CACDKVTGGSRDTRQMFF. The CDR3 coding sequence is TGTGCCTGTGACAAGGTGACTGGGGGATCCCGGGACACCCGACAGATGTTTTTC.

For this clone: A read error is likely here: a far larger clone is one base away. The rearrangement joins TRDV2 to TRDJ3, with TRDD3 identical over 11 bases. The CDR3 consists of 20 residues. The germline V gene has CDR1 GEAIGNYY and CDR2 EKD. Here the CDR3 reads CARDTVGDTPSSWDTRQMFF. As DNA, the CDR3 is TGTGCCCGTGACACCGTGGGGGATACGCCGAGCTCCTGGGACACCCGACAGATGTTTTTC.

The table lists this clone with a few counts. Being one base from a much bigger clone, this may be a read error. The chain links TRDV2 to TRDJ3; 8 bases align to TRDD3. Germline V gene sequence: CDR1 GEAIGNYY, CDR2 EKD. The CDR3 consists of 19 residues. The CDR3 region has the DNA TGTGCCTGTGACACCGTACTGGGGGCCGAGGCCTGGGGCACCCGACAGATGTTTTTC. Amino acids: CACDTVLGAEAWGTRQMFF.

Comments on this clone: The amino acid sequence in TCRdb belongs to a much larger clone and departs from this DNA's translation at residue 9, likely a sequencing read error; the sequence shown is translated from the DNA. In nucleotides, the CDR3 is TGTGCCTGTGATTCTATTTACTGGGTGATAAGCTCCTGGGACACCCGACAGATGTTTTTC. Translating it yields CACDSIYWVISSWDTRQMFF. The chain is built from TRDV2 and TRDJ3, with D perhaps matching TRDD3 (6 bases). This CDR3 has 20 residues. Germline V gene lookup returns CDR1 GEAIGNYY and CDR2 EKD. V gave up 4 bases and J gave up 0 bases, with 21 bases separating them.

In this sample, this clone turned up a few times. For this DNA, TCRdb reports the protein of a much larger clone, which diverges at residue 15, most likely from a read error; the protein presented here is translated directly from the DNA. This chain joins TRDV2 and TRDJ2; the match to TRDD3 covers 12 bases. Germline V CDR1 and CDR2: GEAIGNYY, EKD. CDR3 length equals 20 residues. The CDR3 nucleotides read TGTGCCTGTGACGCGATACTGGGGGATACAAAGCAGCTTTTGGCAGCACAACTCTTCTTT. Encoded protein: CACDAILGDTKQLLAAQLFF.

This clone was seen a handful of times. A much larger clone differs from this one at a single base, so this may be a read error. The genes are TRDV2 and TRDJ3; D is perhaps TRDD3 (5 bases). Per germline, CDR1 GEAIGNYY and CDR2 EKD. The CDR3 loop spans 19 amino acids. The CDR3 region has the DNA TGTGCCTGTGACACCGTGTCCGGGGGTCGATCCTGGGACACCCGACAGGTGTTTTTC. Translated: CACDTVSGGRSWDTRQVFF.

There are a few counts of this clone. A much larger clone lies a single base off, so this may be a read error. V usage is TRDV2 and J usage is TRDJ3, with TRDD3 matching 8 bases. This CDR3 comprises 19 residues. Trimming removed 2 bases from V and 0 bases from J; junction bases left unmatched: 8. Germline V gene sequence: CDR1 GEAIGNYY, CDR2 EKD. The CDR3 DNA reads TGTGCCTGTGACAAACTGGGGGGATATGGCTCCTGGGACACCCGACAGATGTTTTTC. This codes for CACDKLGGYGSWDTRQMFF.

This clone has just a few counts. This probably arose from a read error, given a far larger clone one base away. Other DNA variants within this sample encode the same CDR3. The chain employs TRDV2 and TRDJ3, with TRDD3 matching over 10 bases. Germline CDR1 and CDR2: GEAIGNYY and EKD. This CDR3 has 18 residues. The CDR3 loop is CACDDSGGYSWDTRQMFF. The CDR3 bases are TGCGCCTGTGACGACTCTGGGGGATACTCCTGGGACACCCGACAGATGTTTTTC.

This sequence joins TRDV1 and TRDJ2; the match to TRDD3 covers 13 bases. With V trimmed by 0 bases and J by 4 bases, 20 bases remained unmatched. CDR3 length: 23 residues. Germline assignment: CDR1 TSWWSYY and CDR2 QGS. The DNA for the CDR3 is TGTGCTCTTGGGGAACTACGGGCCCCCTTCCTACGTACTGGGGGATACGCGACAGCACAACTCTTCTTT. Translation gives CALGELRAPFLRTGGYATAQLFF.

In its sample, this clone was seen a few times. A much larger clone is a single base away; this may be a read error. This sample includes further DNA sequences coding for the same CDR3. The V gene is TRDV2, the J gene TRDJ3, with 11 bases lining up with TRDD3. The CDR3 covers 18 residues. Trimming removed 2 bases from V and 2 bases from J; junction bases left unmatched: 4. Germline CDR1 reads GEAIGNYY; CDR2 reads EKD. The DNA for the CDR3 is TGTGCCTGTGACAAGATACTGGGGGATACCTGGGACACCCGACAGATGTTTTTC. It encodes CACDKILGDTWDTRQMFF.

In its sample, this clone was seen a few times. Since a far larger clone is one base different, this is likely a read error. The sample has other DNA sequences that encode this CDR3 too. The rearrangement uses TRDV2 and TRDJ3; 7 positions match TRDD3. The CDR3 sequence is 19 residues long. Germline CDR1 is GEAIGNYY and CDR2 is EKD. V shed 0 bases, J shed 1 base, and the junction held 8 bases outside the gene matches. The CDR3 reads CACDTGGYVPSWDTRQMFF. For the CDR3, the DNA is TGTGCCTGTGACACCGGAGGATACGTTCCATCCTGGGACACCCGACAGATGTTTTTC.

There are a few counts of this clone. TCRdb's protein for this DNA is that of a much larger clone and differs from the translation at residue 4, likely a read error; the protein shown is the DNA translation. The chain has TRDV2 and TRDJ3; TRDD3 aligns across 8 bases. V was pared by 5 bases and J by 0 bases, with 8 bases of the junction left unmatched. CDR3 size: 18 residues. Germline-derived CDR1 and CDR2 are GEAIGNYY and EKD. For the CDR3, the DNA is TGTGCCTGTGTCACGGTGGGGGATCGCTCCTGGGACACCCGACAGATGTTTTTC. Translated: CACVTVGDRSWDTRQMFF.

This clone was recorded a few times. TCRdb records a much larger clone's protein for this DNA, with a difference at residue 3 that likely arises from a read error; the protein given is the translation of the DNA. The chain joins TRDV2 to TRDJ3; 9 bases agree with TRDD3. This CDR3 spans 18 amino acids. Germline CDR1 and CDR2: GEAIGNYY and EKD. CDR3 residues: CARDQTGDTNWDTRQMFF. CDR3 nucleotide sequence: TGTGCCCGTGACCAGACGGGGGATACAAACTGGGACACCCGACAGATGTTTTTC.

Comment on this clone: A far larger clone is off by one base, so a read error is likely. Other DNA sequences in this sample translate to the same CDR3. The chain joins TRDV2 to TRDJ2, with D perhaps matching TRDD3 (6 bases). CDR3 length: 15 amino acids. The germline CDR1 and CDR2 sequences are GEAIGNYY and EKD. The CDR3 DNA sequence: TGTGCCTGTGACACCGGGGGAGCTTTGACGGCACAACTCTTCTTT. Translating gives CACDTGGALTAQLFF.

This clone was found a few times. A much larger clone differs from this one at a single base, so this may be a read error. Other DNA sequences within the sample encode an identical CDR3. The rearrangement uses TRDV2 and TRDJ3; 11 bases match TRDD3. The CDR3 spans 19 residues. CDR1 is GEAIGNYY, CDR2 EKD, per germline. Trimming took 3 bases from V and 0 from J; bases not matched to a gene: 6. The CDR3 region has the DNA TGTGCCTGTGACGCTGTACTGGGGGATAGCTCCTGGGACACCCGACAGATGTTTTTC. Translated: CACDAVLGDSSWDTRQMFF.

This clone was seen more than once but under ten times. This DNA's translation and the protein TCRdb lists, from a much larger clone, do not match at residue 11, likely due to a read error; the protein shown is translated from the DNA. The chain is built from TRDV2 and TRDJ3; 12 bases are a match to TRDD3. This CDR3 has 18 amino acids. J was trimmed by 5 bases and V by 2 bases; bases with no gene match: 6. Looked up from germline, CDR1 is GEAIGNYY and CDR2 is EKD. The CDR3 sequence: CACDRVLGDTRDTRQMFF. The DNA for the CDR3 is TGTGCCTGTGACAGAGTACTGGGGGATACCCGGGACACCCGACAGATGTTTTTC.